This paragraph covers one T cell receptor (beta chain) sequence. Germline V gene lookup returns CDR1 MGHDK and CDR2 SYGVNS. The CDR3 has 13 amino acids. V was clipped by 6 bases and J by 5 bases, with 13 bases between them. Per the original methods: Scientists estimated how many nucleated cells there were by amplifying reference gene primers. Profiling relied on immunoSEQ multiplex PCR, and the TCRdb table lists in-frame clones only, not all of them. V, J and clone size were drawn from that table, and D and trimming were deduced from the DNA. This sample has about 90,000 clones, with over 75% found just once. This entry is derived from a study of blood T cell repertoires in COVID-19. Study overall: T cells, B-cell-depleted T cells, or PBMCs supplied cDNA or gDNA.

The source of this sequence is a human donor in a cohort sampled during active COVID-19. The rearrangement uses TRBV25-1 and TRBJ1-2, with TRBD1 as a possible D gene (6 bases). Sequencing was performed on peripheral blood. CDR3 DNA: TGTGCCAGCAGCCAACTAGGGGGTTATGGCTACACCTTC. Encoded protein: CASSQLGGYGYTF.